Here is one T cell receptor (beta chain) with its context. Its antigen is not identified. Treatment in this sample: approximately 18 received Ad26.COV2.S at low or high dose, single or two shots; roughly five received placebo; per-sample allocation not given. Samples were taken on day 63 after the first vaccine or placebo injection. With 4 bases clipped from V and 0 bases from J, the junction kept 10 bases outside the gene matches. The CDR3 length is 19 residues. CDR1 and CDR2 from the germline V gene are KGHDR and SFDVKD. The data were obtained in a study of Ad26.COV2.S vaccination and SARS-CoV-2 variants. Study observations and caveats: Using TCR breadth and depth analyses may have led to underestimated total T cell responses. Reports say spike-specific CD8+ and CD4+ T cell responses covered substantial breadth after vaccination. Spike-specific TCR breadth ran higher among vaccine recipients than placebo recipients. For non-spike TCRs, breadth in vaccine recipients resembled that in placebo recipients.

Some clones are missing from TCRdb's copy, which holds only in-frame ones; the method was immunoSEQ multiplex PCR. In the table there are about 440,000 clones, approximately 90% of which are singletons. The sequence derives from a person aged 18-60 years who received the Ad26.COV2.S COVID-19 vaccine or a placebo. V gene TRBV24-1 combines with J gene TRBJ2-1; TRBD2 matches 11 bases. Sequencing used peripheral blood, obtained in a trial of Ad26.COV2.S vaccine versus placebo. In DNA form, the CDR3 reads TGTGCCACCAGTGACCCGACTAGCGGGGCCACTAGCTCCTACAATGAGCAGTTCTTC. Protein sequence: CATSDPTSGATSSYNEQFF.